This T cell receptor (beta chain) was recorded in a study of siplizumab effects on memory and regulatory T cells. Study results and caveats: Roughly 75-95% of proliferating CD4+ or CD8+ clones lacked a naive or memory phenotype that could be assigned. Naive T cells appeared more varied than memory cells and looked like key alloresponse contributors.

Produced via immunoSEQ multiplex PCR; TCRdb's table is partial and in-frame only. The sample records approximately 56,000 clones, around 97% being singletons. For this clone: Its specificity is not known.

CDR3 length equals 14 residues. Germline lookup yields CDR1 LNHNV and CDR2 YYDKDF (reference sequence). Trimming removed 3 bases at V and 4 bases at J, with 10 bases between. This TCR was recovered from a human donor in good health. The rearrangement uses TRBV15 and TRBJ1-5, with D unclear. Sequenced input: naive CD8+ T cells sorted from blood. The CDR3: CATSRVDGNQPQHF. The DNA for the CDR3 is TGTGCCACCAGCAGGGTGGACGGAAATCAGCCCCAGCATTTT.